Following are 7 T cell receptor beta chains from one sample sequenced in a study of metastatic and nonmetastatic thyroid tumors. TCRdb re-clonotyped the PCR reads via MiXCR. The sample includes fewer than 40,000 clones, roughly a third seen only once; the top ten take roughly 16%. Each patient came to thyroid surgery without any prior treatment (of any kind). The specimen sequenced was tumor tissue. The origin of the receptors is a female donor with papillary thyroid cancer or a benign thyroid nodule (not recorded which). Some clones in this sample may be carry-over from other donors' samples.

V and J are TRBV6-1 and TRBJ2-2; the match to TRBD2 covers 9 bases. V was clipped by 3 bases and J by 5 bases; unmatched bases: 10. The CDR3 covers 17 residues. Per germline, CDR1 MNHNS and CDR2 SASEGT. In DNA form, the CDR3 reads TGTGCCAGCAGTGATTTCGGCGGGAGGGCGGGAACCGGGGAGCTGTTTTTT. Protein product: CASSDFGGRAGTGELFF.

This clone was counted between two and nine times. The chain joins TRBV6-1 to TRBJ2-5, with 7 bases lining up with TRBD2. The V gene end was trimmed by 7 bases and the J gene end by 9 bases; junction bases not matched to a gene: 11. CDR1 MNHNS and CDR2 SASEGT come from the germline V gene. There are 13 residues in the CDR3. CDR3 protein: CASTLGGSGAQYF. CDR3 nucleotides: TGTGCCAGCACCCTAGGTGGGAGCGGGGCCCAGTACTTC.

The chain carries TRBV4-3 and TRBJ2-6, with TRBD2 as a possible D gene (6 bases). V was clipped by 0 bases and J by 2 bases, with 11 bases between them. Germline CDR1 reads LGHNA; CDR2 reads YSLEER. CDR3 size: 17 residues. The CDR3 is CASSQDIGGTGANVLTF. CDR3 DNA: TGCGCCAGCAGCCAAGATATTGGAGGGACTGGGGCCAACGTCCTGACTTTC.

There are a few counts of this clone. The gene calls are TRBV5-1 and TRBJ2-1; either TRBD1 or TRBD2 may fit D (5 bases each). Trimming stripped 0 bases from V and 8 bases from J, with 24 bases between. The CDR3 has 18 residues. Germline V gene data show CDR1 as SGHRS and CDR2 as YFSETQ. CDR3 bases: TGCGCCAGCAGCTTGGGGGTAGTGAGGGGCATGAGAGGAGATGAGCAGTTCTTC. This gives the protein CASSLGVVRGMRGDEQFF.

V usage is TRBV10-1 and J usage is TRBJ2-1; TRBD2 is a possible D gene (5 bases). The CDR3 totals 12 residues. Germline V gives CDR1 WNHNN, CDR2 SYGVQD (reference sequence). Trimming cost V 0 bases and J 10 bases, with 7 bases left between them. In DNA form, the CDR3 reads TGCGCCAGCAGTGAGTCCAAGCGGGAGCAGTTCTTC. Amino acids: CASSESKREQFF.

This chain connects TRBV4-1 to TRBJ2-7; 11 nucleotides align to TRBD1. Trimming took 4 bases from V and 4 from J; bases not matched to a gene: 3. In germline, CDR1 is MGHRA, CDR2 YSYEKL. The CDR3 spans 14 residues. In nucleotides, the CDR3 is TGCGCCAGCAGCCCGGGACAGGGGGAGTACGAGCAGTACTTC. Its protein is CASSPGQGEYEQYF.

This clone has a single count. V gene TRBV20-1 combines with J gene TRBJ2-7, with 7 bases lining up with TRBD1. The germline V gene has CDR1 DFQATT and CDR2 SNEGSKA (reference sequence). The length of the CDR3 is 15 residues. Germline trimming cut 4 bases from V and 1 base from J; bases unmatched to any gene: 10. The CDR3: CSATPRQGWSYEQYF. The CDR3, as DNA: TGCAGTGCTACCCCGAGACAGGGATGGTCCTACGAGCAGTACTTC.